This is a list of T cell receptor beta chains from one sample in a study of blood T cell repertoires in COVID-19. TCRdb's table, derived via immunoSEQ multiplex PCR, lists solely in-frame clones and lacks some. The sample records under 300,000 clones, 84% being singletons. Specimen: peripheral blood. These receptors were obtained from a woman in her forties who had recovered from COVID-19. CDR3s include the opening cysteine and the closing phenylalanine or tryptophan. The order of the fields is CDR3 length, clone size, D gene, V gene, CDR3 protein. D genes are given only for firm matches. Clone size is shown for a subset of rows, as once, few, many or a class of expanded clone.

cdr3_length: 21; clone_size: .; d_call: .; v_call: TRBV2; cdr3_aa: CASASAPAVKGRLIGNQPQHF
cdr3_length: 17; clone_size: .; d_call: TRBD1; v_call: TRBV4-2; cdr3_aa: CASSQETGFVSGNTIYF
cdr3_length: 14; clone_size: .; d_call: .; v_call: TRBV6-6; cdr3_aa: CASRPPGGRQPQHF
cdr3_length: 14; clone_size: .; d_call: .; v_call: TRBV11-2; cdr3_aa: CASSKGTGHQPQHF
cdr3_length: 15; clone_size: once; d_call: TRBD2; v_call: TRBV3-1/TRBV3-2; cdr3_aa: CASTKREGITDTQYF
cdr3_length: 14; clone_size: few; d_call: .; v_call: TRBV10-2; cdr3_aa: CASAAGASSGELFF
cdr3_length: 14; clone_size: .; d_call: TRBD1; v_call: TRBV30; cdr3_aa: CAWRGTGSTGELFF
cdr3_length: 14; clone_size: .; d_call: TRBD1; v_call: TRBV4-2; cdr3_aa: CASSSDRDRGGYTF
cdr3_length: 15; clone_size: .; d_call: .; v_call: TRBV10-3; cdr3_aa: CAISSTGLWSTEAFF
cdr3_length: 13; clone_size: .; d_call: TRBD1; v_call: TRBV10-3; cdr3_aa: CASRDSLNSPLHF
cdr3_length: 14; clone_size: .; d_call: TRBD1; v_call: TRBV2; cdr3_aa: CASTPGQGPYGYTF
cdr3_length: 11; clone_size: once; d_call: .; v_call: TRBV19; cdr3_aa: CASSRGETQYF
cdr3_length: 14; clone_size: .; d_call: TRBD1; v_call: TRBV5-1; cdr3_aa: CASSQMTGGGGYTF
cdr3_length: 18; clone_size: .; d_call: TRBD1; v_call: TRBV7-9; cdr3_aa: CASSGPGTGPIAKNIQYF
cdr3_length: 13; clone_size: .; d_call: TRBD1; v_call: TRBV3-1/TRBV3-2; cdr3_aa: CASRSGQGHEQFF
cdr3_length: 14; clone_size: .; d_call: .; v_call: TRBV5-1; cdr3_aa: CASSPSGGQETQYF
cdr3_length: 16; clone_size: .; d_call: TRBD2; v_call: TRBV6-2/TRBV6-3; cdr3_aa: CASSYSLAGSRDTQYF
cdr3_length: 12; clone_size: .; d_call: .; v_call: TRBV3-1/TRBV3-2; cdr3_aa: CASSSGIYGYTF
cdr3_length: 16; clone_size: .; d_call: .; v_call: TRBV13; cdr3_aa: CASSLGGAGRNEKLFF
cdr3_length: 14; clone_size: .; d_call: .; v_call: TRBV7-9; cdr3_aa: CASSNLGEGDSSRF
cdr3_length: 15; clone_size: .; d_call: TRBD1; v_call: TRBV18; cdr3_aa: CASSREEGAGYGYTF
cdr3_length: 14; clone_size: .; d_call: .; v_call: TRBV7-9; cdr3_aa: CASSAGTTQETQYF
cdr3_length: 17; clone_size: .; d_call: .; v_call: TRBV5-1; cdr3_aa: CASSPTADRMSSYEQYF
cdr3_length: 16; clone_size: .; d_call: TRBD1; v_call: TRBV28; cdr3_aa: CASSSTGTGRGKPQHF
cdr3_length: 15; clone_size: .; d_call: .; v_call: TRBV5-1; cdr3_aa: CASSLAGTFLNEQFF
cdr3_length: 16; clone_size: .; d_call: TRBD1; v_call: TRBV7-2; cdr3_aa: CASSKGQGVSNQPQHF
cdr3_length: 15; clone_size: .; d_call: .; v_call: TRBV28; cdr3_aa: CASSRGGAGREKLFF
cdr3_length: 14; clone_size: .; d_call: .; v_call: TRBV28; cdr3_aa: CASSPQDTWGEAFF
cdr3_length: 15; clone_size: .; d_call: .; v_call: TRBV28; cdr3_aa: CASSNGGGSGNTIYF
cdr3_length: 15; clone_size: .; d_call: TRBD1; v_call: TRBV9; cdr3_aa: CASSARDRGLGEQYF
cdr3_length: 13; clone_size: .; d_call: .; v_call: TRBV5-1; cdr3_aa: CASSLEFLGELFF
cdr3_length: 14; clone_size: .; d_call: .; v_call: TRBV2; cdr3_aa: CASSERSSTDTQYF
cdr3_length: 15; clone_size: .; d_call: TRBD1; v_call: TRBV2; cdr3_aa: CASTGQGIGGTEAFF
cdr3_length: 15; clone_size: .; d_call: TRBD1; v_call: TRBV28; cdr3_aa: CASSLYGQGPYGYTF
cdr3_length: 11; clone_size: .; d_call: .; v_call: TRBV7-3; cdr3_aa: CASSAGGEQYF
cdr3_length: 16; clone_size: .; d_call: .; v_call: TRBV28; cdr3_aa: CASSSPRGAFGNTIYF
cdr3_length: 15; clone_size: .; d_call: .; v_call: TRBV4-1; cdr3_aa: CASSRGTTGQYEQYF
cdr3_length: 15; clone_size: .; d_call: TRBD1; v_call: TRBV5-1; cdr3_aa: CASSLMGQGNEKLFF
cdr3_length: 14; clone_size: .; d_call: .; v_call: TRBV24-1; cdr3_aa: CATSDFTVRQPQHF
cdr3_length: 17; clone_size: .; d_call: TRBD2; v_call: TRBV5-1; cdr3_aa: CASSPGLAGGEQETQYF
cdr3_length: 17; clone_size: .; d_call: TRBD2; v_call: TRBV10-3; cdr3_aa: CAISESIRGGAGETQYF